This TCR beta chain was obtained from a study of regulatory T cells in long-lasting Graves disease. Regarding the study as a whole: Between persistent patients, a few thousand public clonotypes were shared, exceeding the roughly 940 shared between new patients. Sampling was limited to peripheral blood rather than thyroid tissue. Under persistent disease, TRBV28, TRBJ1-2 and TRBJ2-5 were used preferentially.

Trimming pared 0 bases from V and 8 bases from J, leaving 10 bases between. The CDR3 contains 14 residues. The V gene's germline CDR1 is MNHEY and CDR2 SVGAGI. Construction of TCR beta libraries relied on iRepertoire HTBI primers and on Arm-PCR targeting CDR3 regions. Via MiXCR, TCRdb re-called the multiplex PCR reads, giving one row per CDR3 protein. This table has over 350,000 distinct CDR3 sequences, less than 25% appearing once. Indicated time point: persistent/refractory GD, antithyroid drugs over 5 years with positive TRAb. From PBMCs, RNA was extracted and then used to make the TCR library. An approximately 9-milliliter sample of peripheral blood was drawn into EDTA tubes. The sample holds many counts of this clonotype. Antigen specificity is unknown.

This chain joins TRBV6-5 and TRBJ2-2, with D unclear. This receptor was identified in a female donor with Graves disease. This sample comprised peripheral blood mononuclear cells (PBMCs), obtained when the disease was refractory, from a patient treated with antithyroid drugs. The CDR3 DNA reads as TGTGCCAGCAGTTACTCAGGGTATGAAGGGGAGCTGTTTTTT. It is translated as CASSYSGYEGELFF.